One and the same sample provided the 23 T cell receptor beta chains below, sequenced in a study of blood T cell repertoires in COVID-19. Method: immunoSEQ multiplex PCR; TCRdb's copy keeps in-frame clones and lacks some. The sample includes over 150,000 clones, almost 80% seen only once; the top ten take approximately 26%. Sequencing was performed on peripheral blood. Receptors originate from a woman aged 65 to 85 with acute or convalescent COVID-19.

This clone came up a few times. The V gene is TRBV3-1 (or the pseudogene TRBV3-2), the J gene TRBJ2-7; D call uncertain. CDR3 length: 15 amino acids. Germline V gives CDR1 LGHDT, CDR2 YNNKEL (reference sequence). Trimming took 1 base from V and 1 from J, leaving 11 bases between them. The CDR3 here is CASSQVPGSSYEQYF. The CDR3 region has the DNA TGTGCCAGCAGCCAAGTACCAGGAAGTTCCTACGAGCAGTACTTC.

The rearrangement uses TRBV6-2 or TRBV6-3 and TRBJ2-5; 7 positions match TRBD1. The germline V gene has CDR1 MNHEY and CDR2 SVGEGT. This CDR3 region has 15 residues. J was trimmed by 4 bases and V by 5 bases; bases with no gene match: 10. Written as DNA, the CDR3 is TGTGCCAGCAGTGACAGGGATAGGAAAGGAGAGACCCAGTACTTC. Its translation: CASSDRDRKGETQYF.

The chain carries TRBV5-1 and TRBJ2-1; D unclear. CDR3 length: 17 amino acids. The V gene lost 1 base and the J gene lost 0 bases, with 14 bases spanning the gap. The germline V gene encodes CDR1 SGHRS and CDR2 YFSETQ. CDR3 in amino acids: CASSLLERLSSYNEQFF. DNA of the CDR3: TGCGCCAGCAGCTTGCTTGAGCGCCTAAGCTCCTACAATGAGCAGTTCTTC.

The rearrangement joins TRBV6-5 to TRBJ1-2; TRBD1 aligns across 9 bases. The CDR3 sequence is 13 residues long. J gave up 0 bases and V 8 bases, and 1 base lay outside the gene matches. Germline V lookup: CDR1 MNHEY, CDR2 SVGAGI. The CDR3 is CASRQGANYGYTF. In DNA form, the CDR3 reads TGTGCCAGCCGACAGGGGGCTAACTATGGCTACACCTTC.

The CDR3 bases are TGTGCCACCAGTGGCAGGGGGATGGGATCGTCAGGTGAGCAGTTCTTC. This gives the protein CATSGRGMGSSGEQFF. The J gene is TRBJ2-1, the V gene TRBV24-1, with 7 bases identical to TRBD1. This CDR3 spans 16 amino acids. Losses at the gene ends were 5 bases for V and 9 bases for J; bases not matched to a gene: 15. Germline V lookup: CDR1 KGHDR, CDR2 SFDVKD.

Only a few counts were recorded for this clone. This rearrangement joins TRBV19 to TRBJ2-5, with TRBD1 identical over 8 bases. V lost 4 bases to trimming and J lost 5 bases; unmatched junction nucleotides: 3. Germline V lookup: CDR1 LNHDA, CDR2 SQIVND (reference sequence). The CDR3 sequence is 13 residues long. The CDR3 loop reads CASSTDRGETQYF. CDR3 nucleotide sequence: TGTGCCAGTAGTACTGACAGGGGCGAGACCCAGTACTTC.

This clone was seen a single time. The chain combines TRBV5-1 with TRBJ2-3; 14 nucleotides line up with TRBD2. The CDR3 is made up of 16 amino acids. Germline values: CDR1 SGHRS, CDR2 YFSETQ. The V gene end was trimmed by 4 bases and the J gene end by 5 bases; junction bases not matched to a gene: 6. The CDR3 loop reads CASSEGLAGVGDTQYF. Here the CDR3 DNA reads TGCGCCAGCAGCGAGGGACTAGCGGGGGTGGGAGATACGCAGTATTTT.

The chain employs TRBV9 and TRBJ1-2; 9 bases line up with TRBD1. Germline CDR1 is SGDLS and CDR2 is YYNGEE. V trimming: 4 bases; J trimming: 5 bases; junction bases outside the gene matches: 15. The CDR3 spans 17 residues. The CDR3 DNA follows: TGTGCCAGCAGCCCTTTACCACAGGGGGCGCAACGGTATGGCTACACCTTC. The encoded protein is CASSPLPQGAQRYGYTF. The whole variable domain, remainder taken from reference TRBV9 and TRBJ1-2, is DSGVTQTPKHLITATGQRVTLRCSPRSGDLSVYWYQQSLDQGLQFLIQYYNGEERAKGNILERFSAQQFPDLHSELNLSSLELGDSALYFCASSPLPQGAQRYGYTFGSGTRLTVV.

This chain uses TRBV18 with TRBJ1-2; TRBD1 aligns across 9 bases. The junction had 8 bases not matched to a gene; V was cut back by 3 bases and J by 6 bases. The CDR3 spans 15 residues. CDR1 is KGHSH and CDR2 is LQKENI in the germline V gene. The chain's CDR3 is CASSPLTGGYDGYTF. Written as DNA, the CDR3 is TGTGCCAGCTCACCCCTGACAGGGGGTTATGATGGCTACACCTTC.

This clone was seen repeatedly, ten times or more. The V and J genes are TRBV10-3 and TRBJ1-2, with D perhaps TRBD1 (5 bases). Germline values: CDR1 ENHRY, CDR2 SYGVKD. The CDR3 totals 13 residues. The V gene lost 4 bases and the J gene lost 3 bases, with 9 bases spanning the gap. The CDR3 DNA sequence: TGTGCCATCAGTGTAGGCAGGGACTATGGCTACACCTTC. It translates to CAISVGRDYGYTF.

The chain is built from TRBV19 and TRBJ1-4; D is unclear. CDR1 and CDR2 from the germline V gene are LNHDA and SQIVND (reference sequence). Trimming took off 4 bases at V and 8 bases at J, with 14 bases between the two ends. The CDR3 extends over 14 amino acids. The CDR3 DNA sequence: TGTGCCAGTAGTACGGGAGGCTCTTACGAAAAACTGTTTTTT. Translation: CASSTGGSYEKLFF.

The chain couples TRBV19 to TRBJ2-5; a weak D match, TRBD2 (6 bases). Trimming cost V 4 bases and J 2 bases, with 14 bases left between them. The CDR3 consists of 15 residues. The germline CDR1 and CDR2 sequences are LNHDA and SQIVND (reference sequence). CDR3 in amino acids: CASSTGGTQQETQYF. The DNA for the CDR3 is TGTGCCAGTAGTACCGGAGGGACTCAGCAAGAGACCCAGTACTTC.

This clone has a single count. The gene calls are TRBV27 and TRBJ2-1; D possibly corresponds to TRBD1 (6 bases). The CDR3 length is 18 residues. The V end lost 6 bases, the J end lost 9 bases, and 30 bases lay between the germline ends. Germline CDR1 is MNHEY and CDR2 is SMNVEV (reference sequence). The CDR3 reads CASSYTVGGPTIGGEQFF. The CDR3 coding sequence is TGTGCCAGCAGCTATACCGTTGGGGGCCCTACAATTGGCGGTGAGCAGTTCTTC.

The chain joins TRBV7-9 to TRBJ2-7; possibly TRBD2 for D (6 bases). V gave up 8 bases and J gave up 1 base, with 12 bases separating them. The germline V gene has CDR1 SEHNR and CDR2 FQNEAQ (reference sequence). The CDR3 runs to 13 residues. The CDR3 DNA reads TGTGCCAGCGGCGGGACTGGATCCTACGAGCAGTACTTC. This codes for CASGGTGSYEQYF.

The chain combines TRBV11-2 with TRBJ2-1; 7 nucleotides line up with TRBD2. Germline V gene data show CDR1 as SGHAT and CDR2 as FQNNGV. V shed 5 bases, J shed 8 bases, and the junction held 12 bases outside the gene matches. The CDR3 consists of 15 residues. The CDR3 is CASSRNSGAGYEQFF. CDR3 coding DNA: TGTGCCAGCAGCCGTAATAGCGGAGCGGGGTATGAGCAGTTCTTC. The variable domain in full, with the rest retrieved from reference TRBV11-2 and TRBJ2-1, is EAGVAQSPRYKIIEKRQSVAFWCNPISGHATLYWYQQILGQGPKLLIQFQNNGVVDDSQLPKDRFSAERLKGVDSTLKIQPAKLEDSAVYLCASSRNSGAGYEQFFGPGTRLTVL.

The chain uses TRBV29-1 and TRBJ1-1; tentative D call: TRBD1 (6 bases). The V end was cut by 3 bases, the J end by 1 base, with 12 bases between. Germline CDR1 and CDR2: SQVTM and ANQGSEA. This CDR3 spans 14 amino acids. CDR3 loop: CSVDPLTGNTEAFF. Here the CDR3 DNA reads TGCAGCGTTGATCCCTTGACAGGGAACACTGAAGCTTTCTTT.

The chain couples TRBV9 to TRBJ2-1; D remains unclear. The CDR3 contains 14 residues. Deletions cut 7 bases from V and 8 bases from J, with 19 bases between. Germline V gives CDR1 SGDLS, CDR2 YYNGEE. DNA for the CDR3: TGTGCCAGCGCCACGCGATGGGCTTCCGATGAGCAGTTCTTC. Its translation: CASATRWASDEQFF.

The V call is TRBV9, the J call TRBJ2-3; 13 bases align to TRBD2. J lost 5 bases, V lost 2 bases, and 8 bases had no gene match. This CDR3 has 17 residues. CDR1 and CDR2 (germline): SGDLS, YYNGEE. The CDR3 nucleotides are TGTGCCAGCAGCGTGGGGAGGACTAGCGGGAGTAGAGATACGCAGTATTTT. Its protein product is CASSVGRTSGSRDTQYF.

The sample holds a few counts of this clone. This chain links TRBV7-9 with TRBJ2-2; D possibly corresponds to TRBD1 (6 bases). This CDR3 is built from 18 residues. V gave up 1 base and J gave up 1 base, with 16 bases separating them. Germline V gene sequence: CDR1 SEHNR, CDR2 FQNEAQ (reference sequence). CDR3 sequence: CASSLVGTPDGNTGELFF. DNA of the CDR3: TGTGCCAGCAGCTTAGTTGGGACACCAGATGGGAACACCGGGGAGCTGTTTTTT.

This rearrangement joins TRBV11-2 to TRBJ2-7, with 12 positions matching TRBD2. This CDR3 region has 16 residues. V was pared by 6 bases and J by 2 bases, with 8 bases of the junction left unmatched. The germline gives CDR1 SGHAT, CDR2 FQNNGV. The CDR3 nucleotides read TGTGCCAGCAGACTAAATGGACTAGCGGGAACCTACGAGCAGTACTTC. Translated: CASRLNGLAGTYEQYF.

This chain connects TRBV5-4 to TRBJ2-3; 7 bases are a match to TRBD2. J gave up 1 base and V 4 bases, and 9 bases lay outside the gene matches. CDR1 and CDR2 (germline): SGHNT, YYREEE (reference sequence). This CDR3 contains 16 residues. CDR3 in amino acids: CASSPGGPGGTDTQYF. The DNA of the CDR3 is TGTGCCAGCAGCCCGGGGGGACCCGGGGGCACAGATACGCAGTATTTT.

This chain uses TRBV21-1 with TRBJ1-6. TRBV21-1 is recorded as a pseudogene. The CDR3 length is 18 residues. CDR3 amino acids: CASRGPSGGDTYNSPLHF. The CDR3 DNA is TGTGCCAGCAGGGGGCCTTCGGGGGGCGATACCTATAATTCACCCCTCCACTTT.

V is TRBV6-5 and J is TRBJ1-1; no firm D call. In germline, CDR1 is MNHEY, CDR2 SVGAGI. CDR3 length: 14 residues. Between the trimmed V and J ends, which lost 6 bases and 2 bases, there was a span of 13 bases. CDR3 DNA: TGTGCCAGCAGAAGACCCGGGAGAAACACTGAAGCTTTCTTT. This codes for CASRRPGRNTEAFF.